This passage covers 28 T cell receptor beta chains from one sample sequenced in a study of identical twins. Each CDR3 protein gets one entry after TCRdb re-called the 5' RACE reads with MiXCR. The sample yields 300,000 to 350,000 distinct CDR3 sequences, about 12% seen once. The sample was also linked to a second study, of yellow fever vaccine responses in identical twins.

The sample was CD8+ T cells sorted from blood. Source of these receptors: a woman aged 18-29 years in good health.

This clonotype was seen many times. This sequence joins TRBV2 and TRBJ2-1, with D perhaps matching TRBD2 (5 bases). The V end lost 3 bases, the J end lost 2 bases, and 11 bases lay between the germline ends. This CDR3 is built from 15 residues. Germline loops: CDR1 SNHLY, CDR2 FYNNEI. CDR3 coding DNA: TGTGCCAGCAGTGACCCGGAGGTTCCCTACAATGAGCAGTTCTTC. Translation: CASSDPEVPYNEQFF.

J is TRBJ2-7 and V is TRBV27; no definite D call. The V and J ends lost 0 bases and 5 bases respectively, with 14 bases between them. The CDR3 spans 15 residues. Germline-derived CDR1 and CDR2 are MNHEY and SMNVEV (reference sequence). The CDR3 here is CASSLSPTTLDEQYF. The CDR3 DNA reads TGTGCCAGCAGTTTATCTCCGACAACGCTGGACGAGCAGTACTTC.

The V gene is TRBV23-1, the J gene TRBJ2-7; 12 bases are a match to TRBD2. TRBV23-1 is filed as an ORF, its function uncertain. There are 20 residues in the CDR3. Germline trimming cut 0 bases from V and 4 bases from J; bases unmatched to any gene: 16. Written as DNA, the CDR3 is TGCGCCAGCAGTCAATCCCCCTCGGGGCTAGCGGGAGGGCTTTTTTACGAGCAGTACTTC. Translated, it gives CASSQSPSGLAGGLFYEQYF.

V usage is TRBV4-1 and J usage is TRBJ2-2; weak D call: TRBD2 (7 bases). The V gene lost 0 bases and the J gene lost 4 bases, with 18 bases spanning the gap. The CDR3 contains 18 residues. Per germline, CDR1 MGHRA and CDR2 YSYEKL. In DNA, the CDR3 is TGCGCCAGCAGCCAAGAAGGTCCTAGGGGGGGCCGCACCGGGGAGCTGTTTTTT. Protein sequence: CASSQEGPRGGRTGELFF.

This clonotype was observed a few times. V and J are TRBV7-2 and TRBJ2-7, with D unclear. The CDR3 runs to 14 residues. The ends were cut back, 1 base at V and 2 bases at J, with 9 bases in the middle. Germline-derived CDR1 and CDR2 are SGHTA and FQGNSA. In nucleotides, the CDR3 is TGTGCCAGCAGCTTAGATCGTCAGACCTACGAGCAGTACGTC. This translates into CASSLDRQTYEQYV.

This clonotype appeared a few times. The chain carries TRBV7-7 and TRBJ2-5; TRBD2 matches 9 bases. This CDR3 spans 18 amino acids. Germline CDR1 and CDR2: SSHAT and FNYEAQ (reference sequence). J was trimmed by 5 bases and V by 2 bases; bases with no gene match: 15. The CDR3 bases are TGTGCCAGCAGCTTACTTAAGGTCGGCGGGAGGGATTTCGAGACCCAGTACTTC. Its protein product is CASSLLKVGGRDFETQYF.

This clonotype has at least ten counts. The chain links TRBV24-1 to TRBJ2-2; weak D call: TRBD1 (6 bases). The CDR3 length is 16 residues. Trimming left V 7 bases short and J 0 bases short, with 14 bases between. Germline V CDR1 and CDR2: KGHDR, SFDVKD. The CDR3 DNA follows: TGTGCCACCAGGTCCAGGGACAATGCGAACACCGGGGAGCTGTTTTTT. Its protein is CATRSRDNANTGELFF.

In this sample, this clonotype turned up a few times. The rearrangement links TRBV2 to TRBJ2-7, with D tentatively TRBD2 (6 bases). Trimming removed 3 bases at V and 7 bases at J, with 16 bases between. The CDR3 extends over 14 amino acids. CDR1 SNHLY and CDR2 FYNNEI come from the germline V gene. In DNA form, the CDR3 reads TGTGCCAGCAGTGACCAGGTGGGGGGTGATGAGCAGTACGTC. Protein sequence: CASSDQVGGDEQYV.

This rearrangement joins TRBV7-6 to TRBJ1-1, with 10 bases fitting TRBD1. Germline V CDR1 and CDR2: SGHVS, FNYEAQ. CDR3 length equals 15 residues. After removal of 1 base from V and 4 bases from J, the junction contained 3 bases not matched to a gene. CDR3 in amino acids: CASSLGTGGSTEAFF. The CDR3 DNA reads as TGTGCCAGCAGCTTAGGGACAGGGGGAAGCACTGAAGCTTTCTTT.

This clonotype was seen many times. DNA of the CDR3: TGTGCCAGCAGTTCACAGGGGTTCGACACAGATACGCAGTATTTT. This encodes CASSSQGFDTDTQYF. The chain joins TRBV12-3 or TRBV12-4 to TRBJ2-3; 7 bases are a match to TRBD1. The CDR3 contains 15 residues. Germline trimming cut 4 bases from V and 2 bases from J; bases unmatched to any gene: 6.

CDR3 nucleotide sequence: TGTGCCAGCAGCAAGCCCTCGTGGGGGAACACCGGGGAGCTGTTTTTT. This sequence encodes CASSKPSWGNTGELFF. The chain employs TRBV7-9 and TRBJ2-2; D remains ambiguous. The CDR3 spans 16 residues. Germline loops: CDR1 SEHNR, CDR2 FQNEAQ (reference sequence). With 5 bases removed from V and 1 base from J, the gap between germline ends came to 14 bases.

This clonotype was seen only a few times. The rearrangement uses TRBV29-1 and TRBJ1-1; D might be TRBD1 (6 bases). Trimming stripped 0 bases from V and 3 bases from J, with 8 bases between. CDR1 and CDR2 (germline): SQVTM, ANQGSEA. The CDR3 extends over 13 amino acids. This CDR3 reads CSVEDGQHTEAFF. CDR3 sequence (DNA): TGCAGCGTTGAAGACGGACAGCACACTGAAGCTTTCTTT.

The chain has TRBV12-5 and TRBJ2-7; TRBD2 matches at 9 bases. The CDR3 runs to 14 residues. J gave up 5 bases and V 4 bases, and 6 bases lay outside the gene matches. CDR1 is LGHNT, CDR2 FRNRAP, per germline. In DNA, the CDR3 is TGTGCTAGTGGTTCCGGGACTAGCATCCACGAGCAGTACTTC. Its translation is CASGSGTSIHEQYF.

The rearrangement links TRBV5-1 to TRBJ2-1, with D hard to call. The germline V gene encodes CDR1 SGHRS and CDR2 YFSETQ. V was trimmed by 2 bases and J by 5 bases, leaving 11 bases between them. The CDR3 covers 14 residues. CDR3 amino acids: CASSFYGWDNEQFF. The CDR3 DNA is TGCGCCAGCAGCTTTTATGGTTGGGACAATGAGCAGTTCTTC.

J is TRBJ2-1 and V is TRBV2; 7 positions agree with TRBD1. This CDR3 comprises 17 residues. V shed 6 bases, J shed 4 bases, and the junction held 15 bases outside the gene matches. The germline CDR1 and CDR2 sequences are SNHLY and FYNNEI. This CDR3 reads CASRAPPDRANYNEQFF. Here the CDR3 DNA reads TGTGCCAGCAGAGCACCACCTGACAGGGCGAATTACAATGAGCAGTTCTTC.

The chain joins TRBV2 to TRBJ1-2; maybe TRBD1 (6 bases). V was pared by 3 bases and J by 6 bases, with 8 bases between. CDR1 is SNHLY, CDR2 FYNNEI, per germline. The CDR3 totals 12 residues. CDR3 in amino acids: CASSDRGNGYTF. For the CDR3, the DNA is TGTGCCAGCAGTGACAGGGGAAATGGCTACACCTTC.

This clonotype was found a few times. The chain has TRBV11-2 and TRBJ2-5, with TRBD1 identical over 9 bases. In germline, CDR1 is SGHAT, CDR2 FQNNGV. This CDR3 is built from 19 residues. J gave up 4 bases and V 1 base, and 16 bases lay outside the gene matches. Here the CDR3 reads CASSLGEGGTGKTGETQYF. DNA of the CDR3: TGTGCCAGCAGCTTAGGAGAAGGCGGGACAGGGAAGACAGGAGAGACCCAGTACTTC.

The chain carries TRBV6-2 or TRBV6-3 and TRBJ2-2; 11 nucleotides match TRBD1. The CDR3 is made up of 18 amino acids. Germline V CDR1 and CDR2: MNHEY, SVGEGT. V shed 2 bases, J shed 5 bases, and the junction held 10 bases outside the gene matches. The CDR3 DNA is TGTGCCAGCAGTTACCCCGGGACAGGGGGATTTAAGACCGGGGAGCTGTTTTTT. Its protein product is CASSYPGTGGFKTGELFF.

The chain combines TRBV12-3 or TRBV12-4 with TRBJ2-3, with D perhaps TRBD1 (6 bases). Trimming left V 4 bases short and J 2 bases short, with 13 bases between. CDR3 length equals 15 residues. CDR3 in amino acids: CASSSPGQNTDTQYF. The CDR3 bases are TGTGCCAGCAGTTCACCGGGACAAAACACAGATACGCAGTATTTT.

The table lists this clonotype with many counts. This chain links TRBV12-3 or TRBV12-4 with TRBJ2-7; tentatively, D is TRBD2 (7 bases). The CDR3 sequence is 15 residues long. Trimming took off 5 bases at V and 7 bases at J, with 21 bases between the two ends. The CDR3 sequence: CASSPREGGDWEQYF. CDR3 DNA sequence: TGTGCCAGCAGTCCCCGAGAGGGGGGGGATTGGGAGCAGTACTTC.

The genes are TRBV12-3 or TRBV12-4 and TRBJ1-1; maybe TRBD1 (5 bases). The CDR3 loop spans 11 amino acids. Trimming shortened V by 7 bases and J by 6 bases, and 9 bases separated the two germline ends. The CDR3 nucleotides read TGTGCCAGCACCGGGGGGTCTGAAGCTTTCTTT. Its translation is CASTGGSEAFF.

The chain has TRBV12-3 or TRBV12-4 and TRBJ2-7; 12 positions agree with TRBD2. The CDR3 sequence is 14 residues long. Trimming removed 7 bases from V and 6 bases from J; junction bases left unmatched: 7. CDR3 DNA: TGTGCCAGCACCGCACTAGCGGGAGGCGGCGAGCAGTACTTC. It encodes CASTALAGGGEQYF.

Ten or more counts support this clonotype. This chain connects TRBV28 to TRBJ2-7, with D perhaps given as TRBD1 or TRBD2 (5 bases each). V was cut by 3 bases and J by 0 bases, with 15 bases left in between. Germline assignment: CDR1 MDHEN and CDR2 SYDVKM. This CDR3 is 16 amino acids long. The CDR3 nucleotides read TGTGCCAGCAGTTTCACAGTCCGGGACGGCTCCTACGAGCAGTACTTC. Its translation: CASSFTVRDGSYEQYF.

The gene calls are TRBV7-9 and TRBJ2-1; D is possibly TRBD2 (6 bases). The V end was cut by 5 bases, the J end by 4 bases, with 21 bases between. This CDR3 comprises 17 residues. Germline CDR1 is SEHNR and CDR2 is FQNEAQ (reference sequence). CDR3 in DNA: TGTGCCAGCAGCGAGAAACCGGGACTTCGGCGATACAATGAGCAGTTCTTC. Protein product: CASSEKPGLRRYNEQFF. The whole variable domain, filled in from reference TRBV7-9 and TRBJ2-1, reads DTGVSQNPRHKITKRGQNVTFRCDPISEHNRLYWYRQTLGQGPEFLTYFQNEAQLEKSRLLSDRFSAERPKGSFSTLEIQRTEQGDSAMYLCASSEKPGLRRYNEQFFGPGTRLTVL.

This sequence joins TRBV2 and TRBJ2-7; D call uncertain. The CDR3 sequence is 13 residues long. Trimming stripped 8 bases from V and 0 bases from J, with 11 bases between. CDR1 is SNHLY, CDR2 FYNNEI, per germline. CDR3: CASCSGSSYEQYV. CDR3 nucleotides: TGTGCCAGCTGTTCCGGAAGCTCCTACGAGCAGTACGTC.

The gene calls are TRBV9 and TRBJ1-2; D is possibly TRBD1 (6 bases). V dropped 3 bases and J dropped 3 bases, with 9 bases sitting between them. Germline V CDR1 and CDR2: SGDLS, YYNGEE. The length of the CDR3 is 13 residues. The DNA of the CDR3 is TGTGCCAGCAGCGCAACAGGGCACTATGGCTACACCTTC. Translation gives CASSATGHYGYTF. Looking up the rest from reference TRBV9 and TRBJ1-2 gives the full variable domain: DSGVTQTPKHLITATGQRVTLRCSPRSGDLSVYWYQQSLDQGLQFLIQYYNGEERAKGNILERFSAQQFPDLHSELNLSSLELGDSALYFCASSATGHYGYTFGSGTRLTVV.

The rearrangement uses TRBV27 and TRBJ1-1; maybe TRBD1 (6 bases). Germline values: CDR1 MNHEY, CDR2 SMNVEV (reference sequence). There are 15 residues in the CDR3. Trimming cost V 6 bases and J 1 base, with 15 bases left between them. The CDR3 protein is CASSRMGQSNTEAFF. Written as DNA, the CDR3 is TGTGCCAGCAGCCGTATGGGACAATCGAACACTGAAGCTTTCTTT.

This clonotype was counted between two and nine times. The CDR3 spells CASSFLTGLNTEAFF. The CDR3 nucleotides read TGTGCCAGCAGCTTTCTAACAGGGCTGAACACTGAAGCTTTCTTT. This sequence joins TRBV11-2 and TRBJ1-1, with D tentatively TRBD1 (6 bases). Germline CDR1 SGHAT, CDR2 FQNNGV. This CDR3 region has 15 residues. With 3 bases removed from V and 0 bases from J, the gap between germline ends came to 11 bases.